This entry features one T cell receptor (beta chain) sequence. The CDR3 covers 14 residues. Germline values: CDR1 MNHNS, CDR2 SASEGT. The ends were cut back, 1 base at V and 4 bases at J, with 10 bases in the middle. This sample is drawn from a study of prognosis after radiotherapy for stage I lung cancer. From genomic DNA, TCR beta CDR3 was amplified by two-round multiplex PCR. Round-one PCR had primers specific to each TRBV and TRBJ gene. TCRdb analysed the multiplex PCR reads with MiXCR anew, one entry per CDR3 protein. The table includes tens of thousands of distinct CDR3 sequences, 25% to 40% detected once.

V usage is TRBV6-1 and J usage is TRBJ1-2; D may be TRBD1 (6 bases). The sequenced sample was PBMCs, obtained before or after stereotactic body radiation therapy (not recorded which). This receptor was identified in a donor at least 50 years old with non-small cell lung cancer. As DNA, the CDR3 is TGTGCCAGCAGTGAAGAGGACAGACCCTATGGCTACACCTTC. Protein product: CASSEEDRPYGYTF.